Included here is one TCR beta chain sequence, with context. Its target is not known. Assay used: immunoSEQ multiplex PCR; TCRdb lists only in-frame clones, some missing. The sample gives approximately 410,000 clones, around 92% of which show up once; more than 1.5% is in the top ten. Treatment described: roughly 18 received Ad26.COV2.S at low or high dose, single or two shots; about 5 received placebo; per-sample allocation not given. Each sample was drawn 63 days after the first injection (of vaccine or placebo). An Ad26 vector expressing Wuhan-strain SARS-CoV-2 spike constituted the vaccine. This sample was included in a study of Ad26.COV2.S vaccination and SARS-CoV-2 variants. Study in general: Ad26.COV2.S shots went into the muscle once or twice, 56 days apart.

The CDR3 is 14 amino acids. The V and J ends lost 3 bases and 7 bases respectively, with 10 bases between them. Germline CDR1 LNHDA, CDR2 SQIVND (reference sequence). Broader study findings: Possibly, TCR breadth and depth analyses underestimated total T cell responses.

The sample was peripheral blood, taken in a trial of Ad26.COV2.S vaccine versus placebo. The chain carries TRBV19 and TRBJ1-6; D call uncertain. The origin of this receptor is a person between 18 and 65 years old who received the Ad26.COV2.S COVID-19 vaccine or a placebo. In DNA, the CDR3 is TGTGCCAGTAGTATCTACCGTGACAATTCACCCCTCCACTTT. Translated: CASSIYRDNSPLHF.